One sample yielded the 19 T cell receptor beta chains listed below, sequenced in a study of cytomegalovirus exposure and HLA in healthy donors (dated by TCRdb to 2016 to 2017). Library construction relied on the immunoSEQ multiplex PCR assay. The multiplex PCR relied on a mix of 60 forward primers for TCR Vbeta segments and 13 reverse primers for TCR Jbeta segments. Entries here come from immuneACCESS through TCRdb and include only in-frame sequences with V and J called. Some clones fail to appear in such tables; in the studies checked, an unresolved V gene covers under half of the shortfall, and the cause of the remainder is unknown. The sample profile shows 99,000 or so clones; more than 60% of them were found once. The top ten clonotypes cover about 8.6% of the sample. Sequenced: PBMCs. The receptors were sampled from a woman aged 35 to 49 in good health and CMV-seropositive.

The genes are TRBV27 and TRBJ2-3; possible D gene TRBD2, 5 bases. The length of the CDR3 is 12 residues. Between the trimmed V and J ends, which lost 3 bases and 4 bases, there was a span of 5 bases. CDR1 is MNHEY and CDR2 is SMNVEV in the germline V gene (reference sequence). The DNA for the CDR3 is TGTGCCAGCAGTTTGAGGGCAGATACGCAGTATTTT. This codes for CASSLRADTQYF.

This sequence joins TRBV20-1 and TRBJ1-2; 7 nucleotides match TRBD1. The V and J ends lost 8 bases and 7 bases, in that order; junction bases with no gene match: 7. Germline V CDR1 and CDR2: DFQATT, SNEGSKA (reference sequence). CDR3 length: 11 residues. CDR3 loop: CSFTGASGYTF. The CDR3 DNA sequence: TGCAGTTTTACAGGGGCCAGTGGCTACACCTTC.

The count of this clone is one. The chain joins TRBV13 to TRBJ2-5; D is possibly TRBD2 (7 bases). The end of the DNA aligns better with TRBJ2-7, so the J call may be wrong. This CDR3 is 17 amino acids long. Germline V gene sequence: CDR1 PRHDT, CDR2 FYEKMQ (reference sequence). The DNA of the CDR3 is TGTGCCAGCAGCGTACTATTTGGTGGGGGGGCCGCCTACGAGCAGTACTTC. Translation gives CASSVLFGGGAAYEQYF.

This clone came up once. One junction end does not reproduce the germline sequence, and a read error may be involved. The rearrangement links TRBV28 to TRBJ1-5; TRBD1 might be the D (5 bases). Looked up from germline, CDR1 is MDHEN and CDR2 is SYDVKM. There are 14 residues in the CDR3. CDR3 nucleotide sequence: TGTGCCAGCACGAGGCGGGGGTACAATCAGCCCCACCATTTT. Protein sequence: CASTRRGYNQPHHF.

The chain is built from TRBV6-5 and TRBJ2-1, with 7 bases identical to TRBD2. The V segment lost 7 bases and the J segment 5 bases; nucleotides outside the gene matches: 8. Germline CDR1 reads MNHEY; CDR2 reads SVGAGI. This CDR3 has 14 residues. The CDR3 nucleotides read TGTGCCAGCACCAGAAACGCGGGGGACAATGAGCAGTTCTTC. It yields the protein CASTRNAGDNEQFF.

CDR3 residues: CASSYSGGIVNEQFF. CDR3 coding DNA: TGTGCCAGCAGCTATTCAGGGGGCATAGTCAATGAGCAGTTCTTC. The V gene is TRBV7-8, the J gene TRBJ2-1; 8 bases line up with TRBD1. The CDR3 totals 15 residues. CDR1 SGHVS and CDR2 FQNEAQ come from the germline V gene. The ends lost 4 bases at V and 6 bases at J; junction bases unmatched: 8. Looking up the rest from reference TRBV7-8 and TRBJ2-1 gives the full variable domain: GAGVSQSPRYKVAKRGQDVALRCDPISGHVSLFWYQQALGQGPEFLTYFQNEAQLDKSGLPSDRFFAERPEGSVSTLKIQRTQQEDSAVYLCASSYSGGIVNEQFFGPGTRLTVL.

V is TRBV7-8 and J is TRBJ2-1, with 11 bases fitting TRBD2. Germline CDR1 is SGHVS and CDR2 is FQNEAQ. After removal of 5 bases from V and 12 bases from J, the junction contained 12 bases not matched to a gene. The CDR3 loop spans 15 amino acids. CDR3 sequence: CASSLKLAGGPRQFF. The CDR3 coding sequence is TGTGCCAGCAGCCTCAAGCTAGCGGGAGGACCTCGGCAGTTCTTC.

This clone was observed a handful of times. The gene calls are TRBV7-8 and TRBJ1-2; perhaps TRBD1 as D (6 bases). V lost 9 bases and J lost 2, with 16 bases in between. CDR3 length: 14 residues. Germline CDR1 is SGHVS and CDR2 is FQNEAQ. The DNA of the CDR3 is TGTGCCAGTTCAACCGGGACACCGAACTATGGCTACACCTTC. It specifies CASSTGTPNYGYTF.

The V call is TRBV11-2, the J call TRBJ1-1, with 8 bases identical to TRBD1. Germline CDR1 reads SGHAT; CDR2 reads FQNNGV. The CDR3 has 17 amino acids. V gave up 4 bases and J gave up 1 base; unmatched junction bases: 11. The CDR3 sequence is CASSSLQGASRNTEAFF. As DNA, the CDR3 is TGTGCCAGCAGCTCACTCCAGGGGGCGAGTCGGAACACTGAAGCTTTCTTT.

This sequence joins TRBV19 and TRBJ2-2, with D perhaps TRBD2 (6 bases). The CDR3 length is 17 residues. Trimming removed 5 bases from V and 2 bases from J, with 18 bases in between. The germline gives CDR1 LNHDA, CDR2 SQIVND (reference sequence). The CDR3 bases are TGTGCCAGTAGTCCAAGATCGGGAGATGGTAACACCGGGGAGCTGTTTTTT. Protein product: CASSPRSGDGNTGELFF.

This clone was seen a single time. CDR3 amino acids: CASSPWTSGRAGSYEQYF. CDR3 coding DNA: TGTGCCAGCAGTCCGTGGACTAGCGGGAGGGCCGGGTCCTACGAGCAGTACTTC. This chain connects TRBV28 to TRBJ2-5; the match to TRBD2 covers 15 bases. The end of the DNA fits TRBJ2-7 better, so the J call may be wrong. Looked up from germline, CDR1 is MDHEN and CDR2 is SYDVKM. The CDR3 runs to 18 residues.

J is TRBJ2-7 and V is TRBV7-6, with D perhaps matching TRBD2 (6 bases). V lost 3 bases and J 0 bases, leaving 9 bases between the germline ends. Germline V gene data show CDR1 as SGHVS and CDR2 as FNYEAQ. There are 14 residues in the CDR3. CDR3 in DNA: TGTGCCAGCAGCTTTTTAGCGGACTCCTACGAGCAGTACTTC. Protein: CASSFLADSYEQYF.

This clone was picked up one time. The chain couples TRBV9 to TRBJ1-5, with D perhaps matching TRBD1 (6 bases). Germline assignment: CDR1 SGDLS and CDR2 YYNGEE. The CDR3 is 13 residues long. Trimming cost V 8 bases and J 4 bases, with 13 bases left between them. DNA of the CDR3: TGTGCCAGACAGGGACTAGCTAATCAGCCCCAGCATTTT. Encoded protein: CARQGLANQPQHF.

The chain has TRBV15 and TRBJ1-1; D is ambiguous. The germline V gene has CDR1 LNHNV and CDR2 YYDKDF (reference sequence). This CDR3 has 13 amino acids. Trimming pared 3 bases from V and 1 base from J, leaving 6 bases between. Written as DNA, the CDR3 is TGTGCCACCAGCAGGGCGGCGAACACTGAAGCTTTCTTT. Translated: CATSRAANTEAFF.

V is TRBV4-3 and J is TRBJ2-3, with D unclear. Germline V CDR1 and CDR2: LGHNA, YSLEER. The ends were cut back, 1 base at V and 6 bases at J, with 8 bases in the middle. CDR3 size: 13 residues. CDR3 DNA: TGCGCCAGCAGCCAAGTACAGTCGGATACGCAGTATTTT. It is translated as CASSQVQSDTQYF.

This rearrangement joins TRBV27 to TRBJ2-5; 8 bases are a match to TRBD1. V lost 4 bases, J lost 4 bases, and 2 bases stayed unmatched. CDR3 length: 13 amino acids. Germline lookup yields CDR1 MNHEY and CDR2 SMNVEV (reference sequence). CDR3 DNA: TGTGCCAGCAGTTCTGGGACAGGAGAGACCCAGTACTTC. Residues: CASSSGTGETQYF.

The genes are TRBV28 and TRBJ2-2, with a weak D call TRBD1 (7 bases). V dropped 7 bases and J dropped 2 bases, with 23 bases sitting between them. CDR1 is MDHEN and CDR2 is SYDVKM in the germline V gene. CDR3 length: 18 amino acids. This CDR3 reads CASIDRRGGAGNTGELFF. The CDR3 region has the DNA TGTGCCAGCATTGACAGGAGAGGGGGCGCGGGAAACACCGGGGAGCTGTTTTTT.

V usage is TRBV4-3 and J usage is TRBJ2-7, with 14 bases matching TRBD2. Trimming took 1 base from V and 1 from J; bases not matched to a gene: 3. CDR1 is LGHNA and CDR2 is YSLEER in the germline V gene. This CDR3 is built from 17 residues. The CDR3 coding sequence is TGCGCCAGCAGCCAAGCCCGGACTAGCGGGAGGTCCTACGAGCAGTACTTC. Protein product: CASSQARTSGRSYEQYF.

The chain employs TRBV7-2 and TRBJ1-4; D is undetermined. Germline CDR1 is SGHTA and CDR2 is FQGNSA. V shed 5 bases and J shed 5 bases, with 9 bases lying between them. The CDR3 is 13 amino acids. CDR3 region: CASSPRVNEKLFF. CDR3 coding DNA: TGTGCCAGCAGCCCGCGCGTAAATGAAAAACTGTTTTTT.